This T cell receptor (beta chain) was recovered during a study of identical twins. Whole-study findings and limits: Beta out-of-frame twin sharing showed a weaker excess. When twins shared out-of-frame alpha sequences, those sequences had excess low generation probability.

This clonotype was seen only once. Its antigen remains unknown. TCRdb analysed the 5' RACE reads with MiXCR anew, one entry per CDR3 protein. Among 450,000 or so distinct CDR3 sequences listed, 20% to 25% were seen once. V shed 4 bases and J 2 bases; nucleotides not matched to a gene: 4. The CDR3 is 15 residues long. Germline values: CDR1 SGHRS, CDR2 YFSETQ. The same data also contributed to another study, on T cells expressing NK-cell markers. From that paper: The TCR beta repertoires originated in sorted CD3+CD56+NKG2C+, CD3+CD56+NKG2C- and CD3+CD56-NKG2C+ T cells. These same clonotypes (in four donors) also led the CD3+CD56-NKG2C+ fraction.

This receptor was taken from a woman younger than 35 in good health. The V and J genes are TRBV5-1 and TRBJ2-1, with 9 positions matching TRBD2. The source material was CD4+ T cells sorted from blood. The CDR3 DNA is TGCGCCAGCAGCGCGGCTAGCGGGGCCTACAATGAGCAGTTCTTC. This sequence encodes CASSAASGAYNEQFF. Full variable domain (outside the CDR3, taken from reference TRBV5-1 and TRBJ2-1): KAGVTQTPRYLIKTRGQQVTLSCSPISGHRSVSWYQQTPGQGLQFLFEYFSETQRNKGNFPGRFSGRQFSNSRSEMNVSTLELGDSALYLCASSAASGAYNEQFFGPGTRLTVL.